The next 24 T cell receptor beta chains were all read from a single sample in a study of blood T cells in healthy people across ages. A second PCR of roughly 7 to 11 cycles used a sample-barcoded 5' primer and a J-beta primer mix. TCRdb recomputed calls from the 5' RACE reads with MiXCR, one row per CDR3 protein. This repertoire shows around 800,000 distinct CDR3 sequences, approximately 65% found once; its top ten account for roughly 25%. Sequencing was done on a sample of blood. All receptors come from a man aged 25 to 40 in good health.

The sample holds many counts of this clonotype. The V and J genes are TRBV29-1 and TRBJ2-4; no clear D. The CDR3 runs 13 residues. Germline CDR1 SQVTM, CDR2 ANQGSEA. This chain's CDR3 is CSAQTAAKNIQYF. The CDR3 coding sequence is TGCAGTGCGCAAACCGCGGCCAAAAACATTCAGTACTTC.

The gene calls are TRBV10-3 and TRBJ1-5; tentative D call: TRBD1 (5 bases). This CDR3 is built from 13 residues. V shed 2 bases and J shed 10 bases, with 12 bases lying between them. Germline lookup yields CDR1 ENHRY and CDR2 SYGVKD. Here the CDR3 reads CAISEAGKSPQHF. CDR3 nucleotide sequence: TGTGCCATCAGTGAGGCAGGGAAGAGCCCCCAGCATTTT.

The chain employs TRBV28 and TRBJ2-1, with D possibly matching TRBD2 (5 bases). V dropped 2 bases and J dropped 7 bases, with 9 bases sitting between them. CDR3 length equals 13 residues. Germline V CDR1 and CDR2: MDHEN, SYDVKM. The CDR3 loop reads CASSLTGSNEQFF. In DNA, the CDR3 is TGTGCCAGCAGTTTAACGGGGTCGAATGAGCAGTTCTTC.

This clonotype has a handful of counts. The chain couples TRBV15 to TRBJ2-7; no definite D call. V was cut by 0 bases and J by 0 bases, with 6 bases left in between. CDR1 is LNHNV and CDR2 is YYDKDF in the germline V gene (reference sequence). The CDR3 is 14 residues long. CDR3 region: CATSRDQDSYEQYF. CDR3 DNA: TGTGCCACCAGCAGAGATCAGGACTCCTACGAGCAGTACTTC.

The chain employs TRBV30 and TRBJ1-2, with TRBD1 identical over 9 bases. Per germline, CDR1 GTSNPN and CDR2 SVGIG (reference sequence). Germline trimming cut 2 bases from V and 4 bases from J; bases unmatched to any gene: 8. This CDR3 is 15 amino acids long. CDR3 bases: TGTGCCTGGAGTTTCCCACAGGGGGCAAGCTATGGCTACACCTTC. It specifies CAWSFPQGASYGYTF.

A single count supports this clonotype. The chain carries TRBV14 and TRBJ2-4, with D possibly TRBD1 on 6 matching bases. Gene TRBJ2-5 matches the end of the DNA better, so the J call may be wrong. Per the germline V gene, CDR1 is SGHDN and CDR2 is FVKESK. CDR3 length equals 16 residues. The CDR3 reads CASSQDWGRGQETQYF. CDR3 bases: TGTGCCAGCAGCCAAGATTGGGGCAGGGGACAAGAGACCCAGTACTTC.

The table lists this clonotype with a few counts. This chain links TRBV12-3 or TRBV12-4 with TRBJ2-7, with a tentative D call TRBD2 (6 bases). The CDR3 is made up of 14 amino acids. Trimming took 5 bases from V and 6 from J, leaving 17 bases between them. The CDR3 is CASSPSGVGGEQYF. The CDR3 DNA follows: TGTGCCAGCAGTCCCTCGGGTGTCGGGGGCGAGCAGTACTTC.

The chain couples TRBV20-1 to TRBJ1-5, with D perhaps TRBD1 (6 bases). V shed 0 bases and J shed 7 bases, with 13 bases lying between them. Germline CDR1 reads DFQATT; CDR2 reads SNEGSKA (reference sequence). CDR3 length: 14 residues. The CDR3 sequence: CSARDAGAGQPQHF. Written as DNA, the CDR3 is TGCAGTGCTAGAGATGCAGGGGCGGGGCAGCCCCAGCATTTT.

The J gene is TRBJ2-7, the V gene TRBV4-1; 8 bases are shared with TRBD1. CDR3 length equals 15 residues. Germline CDR1 and CDR2: MGHRA and YSYEKL. Trimming at V came to 1 base and at J to 3 bases, leaving 5 bases not matched to a gene. The DNA of the CDR3 is TGCGCCAGCAGCCAAGTCGTGACAGGGGACTACGAGCAGTACTTC. Encoded protein: CASSQVVTGDYEQYF.

The rearrangement joins TRBV6-2 or TRBV6-3 to TRBJ2-5; D unclear. CDR1 is MNHEY, CDR2 SVGEGT, per germline. With 6 bases removed from V and 5 bases from J, the gap between germline ends came to 16 bases. CDR3 length: 14 amino acids. CDR3 residues: CASSPVRAKETQYF. In nucleotides, the CDR3 is TGTGCCAGCAGCCCCGTTCGGGCCAAGGAGACCCAGTACTTC.

J is TRBJ2-3 and V is TRBV6-5; TRBD1 agrees at 11 bases. The CDR3 is 16 amino acids. Germline-derived CDR1 and CDR2 are MNHEY and SVGAGI. V lost 0 bases and J lost 2; bases outside the gene matches: 1. The CDR3 region is CASSYSDRGPTDTQYF. The DNA of the CDR3 is TGTGCCAGCAGTTACTCGGACAGGGGGCCCACAGATACGCAGTATTTT.

V and J are TRBV5-6 and TRBJ2-1; D perhaps matches TRBD1 (6 bases). V was trimmed by 5 bases and J by 2 bases, leaving 14 bases between them. From germline, CDR1 is SGHDT and CDR2 YYEEEE. This CDR3 is built from 15 residues. CDR3 in amino acids: CASRVVDSPYNEQFF. The DNA of the CDR3 is TGTGCCAGCAGGGTAGTGGACAGCCCCTACAATGAGCAGTTCTTC.

The rearrangement uses TRBV15 and TRBJ2-5; D may correspond to TRBD1 or TRBD2 (5 bases each). The DNA matches TRBJ2-7 better at its end, which makes the J call doubtful. CDR3 length: 16 residues. Germline V gene lookup returns CDR1 LNHNV and CDR2 YYDKDF (reference sequence). CDR3 sequence: CATSRDRGAPGYEQYF. CDR3 sequence (DNA): TGTGCCACCAGCAGAGATCGGGGCGCTCCGGGTTACGAGCAGTACTTC.

The chain links TRBV5-1 to TRBJ2-6; weak D call: TRBD2 (6 bases). CDR3 size: 18 residues. Trimming took off 2 bases at V and 0 bases at J, with 15 bases between the two ends. The germline V gene encodes CDR1 SGHRS and CDR2 YFSETQ. CDR3 amino acids: CASSLEERDSSGANVLTF. Here the CDR3 DNA reads TGCGCCAGCAGCTTAGAGGAGAGGGACTCCTCTGGGGCCAACGTCCTGACTTTC.

V usage is TRBV4-1 and J usage is TRBJ1-2; TRBD1 matches 7 bases. The V gene's germline CDR1 is MGHRA and CDR2 YSYEKL. J lost 0 bases, V lost 1 base, and 11 bases had no gene match. The CDR3 has 18 residues. The CDR3 reads CASSQGWQGGGSNYGYTF. The DNA of the CDR3 is TGCGCCAGCAGCCAAGGGTGGCAGGGGGGGGGCTCTAACTATGGCTACACCTTC.

V gene TRBV4-3 combines with J gene TRBJ2-7; maybe TRBD1 (6 bases). With 1 base removed from V and 2 bases from J, the gap between germline ends came to 12 bases. This CDR3 contains 15 residues. CDR1 LGHNA and CDR2 YSLEER come from the germline V gene. Here the CDR3 reads CASSQGRTATYEQYF. The DNA for the CDR3 is TGCGCCAGCAGCCAAGGCCGGACAGCCACCTACGAGCAGTACTTC.

The rearrangement joins TRBV6-2 or TRBV6-3 to TRBJ2-1, with a tentative D call TRBD2 (5 bases). V dropped 1 base and J dropped 0 bases, with 10 bases sitting between them. CDR3 length: 16 residues. CDR1 MNHEY and CDR2 SVGEGT come from the germline V gene. CDR3 residues: CASSYYVGDSYNEQFF. The CDR3, as DNA: TGTGCCAGCAGTTACTATGTGGGAGACTCCTACAATGAGCAGTTCTTC.

This chain uses TRBV20-1 with TRBJ2-3; D gene ambiguous. V shed 6 bases and J shed 2 bases, with 15 bases lying between them. Germline V CDR1 and CDR2: DFQATT, SNEGSKA (reference sequence). The CDR3 loop spans 14 amino acids. CDR3 nucleotide sequence: TGCAGTGCCGACCAAGGCAGCCCCACAGATACGCAGTATTTT. The encoded protein is CSADQGSPTDTQYF.

There are a few counts of this clonotype. The chain carries TRBV7-2 and TRBJ2-7; D gene unclear. Trimming pared 5 bases from V and 9 bases from J, leaving 14 bases between. This CDR3 is 12 amino acids long. CDR1 and CDR2 from the germline V gene are SGHTA and FQGNSA. The CDR3 coding sequence is TGTGCCAGCAGCCTCGACGGCCCCGTGCAGTACTTC. Its translation is CASSLDGPVQYF.

As regards this clonotype: One end of the junction is discordant with germline, which a read error may explain. V gene TRBV3-1 combines with J gene TRBJ2-5; 12 positions agree with TRBD2. The CDR3 is made up of 16 amino acids. The germline V gene encodes CDR1 LGHDT and CDR2 YNNKEL (reference sequence). The CDR3 protein is CTSSRATSGGQETQYF. Written as DNA, the CDR3 is TGTACCAGCAGCCGAGCGACTAGCGGGGGACAAGAGACCCAGTACTTC.

This sequence joins TRBV7-9 and TRBJ1-2; D call uncertain. Per germline, CDR1 SEHNR and CDR2 FQNEAQ (reference sequence). The CDR3 covers 15 residues. The V end lost 2 bases, the J end lost 4 bases, and 14 bases lay between the germline ends. Written as DNA, the CDR3 is TGTGCCAGCAGCTTACCCCTCCCACCGGCCTATGGCTACACCTTC. This codes for CASSLPLPPAYGYTF.

This rearrangement joins TRBV29-1 to TRBJ2-7, with 7 bases lining up with TRBD1. CDR1 SQVTM and CDR2 ANQGSEA come from the germline V gene. Trimming cost V 4 bases and J 2 bases; bases outside gene matches: 11. The CDR3 totals 15 residues. The CDR3 coding sequence is TGCAGCGTTGGAGGGGGCACCAGAAGCCCCTACGAGCAGTACTTC. It is translated as CSVGGGTRSPYEQYF.

This sequence joins TRBV18 and TRBJ1-2; D gene ambiguous. The CDR3 consists of 13 residues. Between the trimmed V and J ends, which lost 3 bases and 7 bases, there was a span of 12 bases. CDR1 is KGHSH and CDR2 is LQKENI in the germline V gene. CDR3 bases: TGTGCCAGCTCACCCGCAGAGGGCTCTGGCTACACCTTC. Translation gives CASSPAEGSGYTF.

The chain carries TRBV29-1 and TRBJ2-7; D might be TRBD2 (7 bases). Germline values: CDR1 SQVTM, CDR2 ANQGSEA. The V gene lost 1 base and the J gene lost 4 bases, with 17 bases spanning the gap. The CDR3 runs 15 residues. The CDR3, as DNA: TGCAGCGTTGAAGGATCTGGGGGGGGCCCTTACGAGCAGTACTTC. This encodes CSVEGSGGGPYEQYF.